These 18 T cell receptor beta chains were sequenced from one sample in a study of shared clonotypes between healthy human individuals. Clones were read by immunoSEQ multiplex PCR, and TCRdb kept only the in-frame ones, dropping some. Here the sample spans about 710,000 clones, roughly 72% being singletons. The specimen was memory CD4+ T cells sorted from blood. Subset here: CD45RA-negative fraction. These receptors were collected from a young woman in good health.

The chain has TRBV28 and TRBJ2-7; D not certain. V lost 2 bases and J 2 bases, leaving 7 bases between the germline ends. The CDR3 is 13 amino acids. The germline CDR1 and CDR2 sequences are MDHEN and SYDVKM. In DNA, the CDR3 is TGTGCCAGCAGTTTAGTTCAAACCTACGAGCAGTACTTC. Translation: CASSLVQTYEQYF.

CDR3: CASSVGTGGNQPQHF. The CDR3 nucleotides read TGTGCCAGCTCCGTCGGGACAGGGGGCAATCAGCCCCAGCATTTT. V is TRBV18 and J is TRBJ1-5, with 10 bases identical to TRBD1. CDR3 length: 15 residues. V lost 6 bases, J lost 2 bases, and 4 bases stayed unmatched. Germline lookup yields CDR1 KGHSH and CDR2 LQKENI. The variable domain in full, completed from reference TRBV18 and TRBJ1-5, reads NAGVMQNPRHLVRRRGQEARLRCSPMKGHSHVYWYRQLPEEGLKFMVYLQKENIIDESGMPKERFSAEFPKEGPSILRIQQVVRGDSAAYFCASSVGTGGNQPQHFGDGTRLSIL.

This clone came up a few times. This chain uses TRBV19 with TRBJ2-1; a weak D match, TRBD1 (7 bases). Germline assignment: CDR1 LNHDA and CDR2 SQIVND (reference sequence). The V gene lost 7 bases and the J gene lost 10 bases, with 23 bases spanning the gap. The length of the CDR3 is 15 residues. CDR3 sequence reads: CASTRAGQLPTEQFF. In DNA form, the CDR3 reads TGTGCCAGTACAAGGGCGGGACAGCTTCCAACCGAGCAGTTCTTC.

The chain recombines TRBV7-8 with TRBJ1-5, with D perhaps matching TRBD1 (5 bases). The CDR3 consists of 16 residues. V gave up 1 base and J gave up 2 bases, with 12 bases separating them. Germline CDR1 is SGHVS and CDR2 is FQNEAQ. DNA of the CDR3: TGTGCCAGCAGCTTAGGCAGGGAGTATGGCAATCAGCCCCAGCATTTT. Its protein is CASSLGREYGNQPQHF.

This clone was picked up one time. The genes are TRBV6-5 and TRBJ2-7, with D possibly being TRBD1 or TRBD2 (5 bases each). The CDR3 extends over 13 amino acids. Trimming took off 5 bases at V and 6 bases at J, with 14 bases between the two ends. The germline V gene has CDR1 MNHEY and CDR2 SVGAGI. The CDR3, as DNA: TGTGCCAGCAGTATCCGGGGCTACCCCGAGCAGTACTTC. Amino acids: CASSIRGYPEQYF.

The gene calls are TRBV28 and TRBJ1-2; no clear D. The CDR3 sequence is 15 residues long. In germline, CDR1 is MDHEN, CDR2 SYDVKM. V dropped 3 bases and J dropped 8 bases, with 19 bases sitting between them. CDR3 residues: CASSFFLGRSEGYTF. DNA of the CDR3: TGTGCCAGCAGTTTTTTCCTCGGCAGGTCAGAAGGCTACACCTTC.

The rearrangement links TRBV28 to TRBJ1-4; D uncertain. Germline CDR1 and CDR2: MDHEN and SYDVKM. The CDR3 loop spans 15 amino acids. V lost 2 bases and J lost 7, with 14 bases in between. In DNA, the CDR3 is TGTGCCAGCAGTTTAGGGTCGACTTGGAGTGAAAAACTGTTTTTT. This sequence encodes CASSLGSTWSEKLFF.

The chain uses TRBV15 and TRBJ2-7; TRBD2 might be the D (6 bases). V dropped 1 base and J dropped 7 bases, with 17 bases sitting between them. This CDR3 is built from 15 residues. Germline CDR1 is LNHNV and CDR2 is YYDKDF (reference sequence). The DNA of the CDR3 is TGTGCCACCAGCAGAGGCGGGACGCCCGGGGAGGAGCAGTACTTC. This sequence encodes CATSRGGTPGEEQYF.

The J gene is TRBJ1-3, the V gene TRBV5-1; D call uncertain. CDR1 is SGHRS, CDR2 YFSETQ, per germline. There are 16 residues in the CDR3. V dropped 0 bases and J dropped 7 bases, with 17 bases sitting between them. In nucleotides, the CDR3 is TGCGCCAGCAGCTTGGACGCCACAGCAAAAGCGAACACCATATATTTT. Protein product: CASSLDATAKANTIYF.

The sample holds a few counts of this clone. J is TRBJ1-2 and V is TRBV6-1; D remains ambiguous. The CDR3 spans 12 residues. The V gene lost 7 bases and the J gene lost 1 base, with 7 bases spanning the gap. Germline V gives CDR1 MNHNS, CDR2 SASEGT. The DNA of the CDR3 is TGTGCCAGCATGGAGTTTAACTATGGCTACACCTTC. Protein product: CASMEFNYGYTF.

The rearrangement joins TRBV9 to TRBJ2-5, with TRBD1 identical over 9 bases. The germline V gene has CDR1 SGDLS and CDR2 YYNGEE. V lost 3 bases, J lost 5 bases, and 5 bases stayed unmatched. This CDR3 is 14 amino acids long. CDR3 sequence (DNA): TGTGCCAGCAGCGGGGGACAGGGTGGGGAGACCCAGTACTTC. It is translated as CASSGGQGGETQYF.

This clone was recorded once. This chain joins TRBV19 and TRBJ2-1; D is perhaps TRBD1 or TRBD2 (5 bases each). The ends were cut back, 4 bases at V and 6 bases at J, with 16 bases in the middle. Per the germline V gene, CDR1 is LNHDA and CDR2 is SQIVND (reference sequence). CDR3 length: 15 amino acids. The CDR3 reads CASSTQSGGINEQFF. The CDR3 nucleotides are TGTGCCAGTAGTACCCAGAGTGGGGGTATCAATGAGCAGTTCTTC.

DNA of the CDR3: TGCAGCGGGTCGGGTAACTATGGCTACACCTTC. It is translated as CSGSGNYGYTF. The chain uses TRBV29-1 and TRBJ1-2; D gene ambiguous. The V gene lost 7 bases and the J gene lost 1 base, with 7 bases spanning the gap. Germline lookup yields CDR1 SQVTM and CDR2 ANQGSEA. The CDR3 is 11 residues long.

This clone has at least ten counts. V is TRBV25-1 and J is TRBJ2-1; D might be TRBD1 or TRBD2, each matching 5 bases. V was clipped by 3 bases and J by 4 bases, with 19 bases between them. The CDR3 is made up of 17 amino acids. The germline CDR1 and CDR2 sequences are MGHDK and SYGVNS. The CDR3: CASSDLEGKGRYNEQFF. For the CDR3, the DNA is TGTGCCAGCAGTGACCTGGAAGGGAAGGGGAGATACAATGAGCAGTTCTTC.

The chain employs TRBV18 and TRBJ2-5, with a possible D match to TRBD1 (6 bases). Germline lookup yields CDR1 KGHSH and CDR2 LQKENI. Trimming removed 6 bases at V and 1 base at J, with 15 bases between. The CDR3 runs 15 residues. CDR3 in DNA: TGTGCCAGCTCCAGGAGCAGGGGCCCCCAAGAGACCCAGTACTTC. It specifies CASSRSRGPQETQYF.

CDR3: CASTGVGNTIYF. CDR3 DNA: TGTGCCAGTACGGGGGTTGGAAACACCATATATTTT. The rearrangement uses TRBV19 and TRBJ1-3; D perhaps matches TRBD1 (5 bases). The CDR3 totals 12 residues. The germline CDR1 and CDR2 sequences are LNHDA and SQIVND (reference sequence). The ends were cut back, 7 bases at V and 3 bases at J, with 7 bases in the middle.

This clone was detected once. The chain recombines TRBV28 with TRBJ2-3; D is perhaps TRBD2 (6 bases). The CDR3 consists of 15 residues. The V end was cut by 4 bases, the J end by 0 bases, with 11 bases between. CDR1 is MDHEN, CDR2 SYDVKM, per germline. The CDR3 sequence is CASSSDYASTDTQYF. CDR3 nucleotide sequence: TGTGCCAGCAGTTCGGACTATGCTAGCACAGATACGCAGTATTTT.

The chain couples TRBV28 to TRBJ2-1, with D tentatively TRBD1 (6 bases). This CDR3 has 15 residues. V was clipped by 8 bases and J by 1 base, with 15 bases between them. The germline V gene encodes CDR1 MDHEN and CDR2 SYDVKM. CDR3 DNA: TGTGCCAGCGTCTCAGGGGATTTTTCCTACAATGAGCAGTTCTTC. Protein product: CASVSGDFSYNEQFF.